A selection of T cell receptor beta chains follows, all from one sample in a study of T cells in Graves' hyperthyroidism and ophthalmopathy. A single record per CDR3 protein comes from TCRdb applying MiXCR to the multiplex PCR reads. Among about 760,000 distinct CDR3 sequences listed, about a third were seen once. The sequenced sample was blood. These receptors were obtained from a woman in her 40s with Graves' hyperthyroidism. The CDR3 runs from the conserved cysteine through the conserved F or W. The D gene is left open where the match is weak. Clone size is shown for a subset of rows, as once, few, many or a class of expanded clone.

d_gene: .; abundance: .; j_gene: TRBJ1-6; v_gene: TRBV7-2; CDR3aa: CASSQEGRGNPPLHF; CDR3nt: TGTGCCAGCAGCCAAGAAGGAAGAGGTAATCCACCCCTCCACTTT
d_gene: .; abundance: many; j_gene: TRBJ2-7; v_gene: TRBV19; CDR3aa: CASSTLWGGSYEQYF; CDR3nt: TGTGCCAGTAGTACCTTGTGGGGAGGCTCCTACGAGCAGTACTTC
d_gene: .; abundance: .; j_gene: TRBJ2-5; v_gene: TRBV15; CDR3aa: CATSRDGSSAETQYF; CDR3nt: TGTGCCACCAGCAGAGATGGCAGTTCGGCGGAGACCCAGTACTTC
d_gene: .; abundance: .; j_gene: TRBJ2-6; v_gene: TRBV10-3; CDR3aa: CAIRGAAGANVLTF; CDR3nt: TGTGCCATCAGAGGGGCCGCTGGGGCCAACGTCCTGACTTTC
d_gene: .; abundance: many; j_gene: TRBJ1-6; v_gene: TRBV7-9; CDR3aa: CASSPGEGSNSPLHF; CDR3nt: TGTGCCAGCAGCCCCGGGGAAGGCTCTAATTCACCCCTCCACTTT
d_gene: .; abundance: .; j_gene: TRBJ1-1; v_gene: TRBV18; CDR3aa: CASSPVEGTEAFF; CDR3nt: TGTGCCAGCTCACCAGTGGAGGGCACTGAAGCTTTCTTT
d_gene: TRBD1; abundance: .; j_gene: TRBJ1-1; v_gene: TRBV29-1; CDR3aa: CSVEDDRGNTQAFF; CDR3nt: TGCAGCGTCGAAGATGACAGGGGGAACACTCAAGCTTTCTTT
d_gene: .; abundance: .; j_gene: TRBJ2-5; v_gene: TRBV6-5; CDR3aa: CASSHQPGETQYF; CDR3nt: TGTGCCAGCAGTCACCAACCCGGGGAGACCCAGTACTTC
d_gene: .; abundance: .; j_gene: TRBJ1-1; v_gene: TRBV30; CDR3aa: CAWSVDLTGNTEAFF; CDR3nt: TGTGCCTGGAGTGTAGACCTCACAGGGAACACTGAAGCTTTCTTT
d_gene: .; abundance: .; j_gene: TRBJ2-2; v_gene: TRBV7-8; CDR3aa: CASKLGSNTGELFF; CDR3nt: TGTGCCAGCAAATTGGGGTCAAACACCGGGGAGCTGTTTTTT
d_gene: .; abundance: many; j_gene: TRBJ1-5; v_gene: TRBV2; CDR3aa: CASSGQYNQPQHF; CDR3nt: TGTGCCAGCAGTGGACAGTACAATCAGCCCCAGCATTTT
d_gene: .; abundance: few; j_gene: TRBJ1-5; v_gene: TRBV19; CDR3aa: CASNSQAPNQPQHF; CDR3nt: TGTGCCAGTAATTCCCAGGCCCCCAATCAGCCCCAGCATTTT
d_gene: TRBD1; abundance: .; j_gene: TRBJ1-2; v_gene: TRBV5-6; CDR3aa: CASSLGTDFFSYTF; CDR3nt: TGTGCCAGCAGCTTAGGGACAGATTTTTTTAGCTACACCTTC
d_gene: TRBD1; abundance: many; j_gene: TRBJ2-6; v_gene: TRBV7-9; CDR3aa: CASSFRDRDSGANVLTF; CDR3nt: TGTGCCAGCAGCTTCCGGGACAGGGATTCTGGGGCCAACGTCCTGACTTTC
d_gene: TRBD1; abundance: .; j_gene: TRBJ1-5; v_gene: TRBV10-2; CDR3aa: CASSESPTGQPQHF; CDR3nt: TGCGCCAGCAGTGAGTCGCCGACAGGGCAGCCCCAGCATTTT